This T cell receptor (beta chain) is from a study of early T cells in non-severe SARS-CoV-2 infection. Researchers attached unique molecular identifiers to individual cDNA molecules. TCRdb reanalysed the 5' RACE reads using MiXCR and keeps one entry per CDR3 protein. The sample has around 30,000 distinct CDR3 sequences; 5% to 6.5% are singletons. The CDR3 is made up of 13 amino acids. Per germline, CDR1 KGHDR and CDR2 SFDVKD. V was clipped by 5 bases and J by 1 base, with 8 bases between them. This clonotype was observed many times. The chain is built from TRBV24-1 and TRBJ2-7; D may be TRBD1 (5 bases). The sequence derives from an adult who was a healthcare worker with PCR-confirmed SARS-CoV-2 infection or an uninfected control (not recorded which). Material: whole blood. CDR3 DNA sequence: TGTGCCACCAGTGCCCCAGGGTCCTACGAGCAGTACTTC. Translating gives CATSAPGSYEQYF.